This TCR beta chain originates from a study of shared clonotypes between healthy human individuals. Study-level information: Serving as donors were two women and three men, whose ages spanned 18 to 49. Study results and limitations: Sampling was confined to blood; repertoires within tissues likely differ.

Selected positively for CCR7 and CD45RO-negative, naive CD8 cells excluded terminally differentiated effector memory CD45RA+ cells. Sorted-subset replicate PCRs used 200 to 250 ng DNA, tens of thousands of T cell genomes. Some clones are missing from TCRdb's copy, which holds only in-frame ones; the method was immunoSEQ multiplex PCR. The table has about 2.1 million clones, just under 95% seen once. Notes on this clone: What it binds is unknown.

V shed 4 bases and J shed 3 bases, with 7 bases lying between them. The CDR3 has 12 residues. The germline CDR1 and CDR2 sequences are SGHDT and YYEEEE. Material for sequencing was naive CD8+ T cells from PBMCs. This TCR came from a man younger than 35 in good health. Some clones in this sample may be carry-over from other donors' samples. The chain recombines TRBV5-6 with TRBJ1-2, with D perhaps TRBD1 (6 bases). CDR3 protein: CASSEGDYGYTF. CDR3 nucleotide sequence: TGTGCCAGCAGCGAGGGGGACTATGGCTACACCTTC.